Following are 16 T cell receptor beta chains from one sample sequenced in a study of blood T cells in healthy people across ages. With a J-beta primer mix and a sample-barcoded 5' primer, a second PCR ran about 7 to 12 cycles. Via MiXCR, TCRdb re-called the 5' RACE reads, giving one row per CDR3 protein. The sample lists around 1,000,000 distinct CDR3 sequences, 20% to 25% occurring once. These same records also appear under a second study, on T cells of mothers and their children.

The sample was blood. The origin of the receptors is a girl aged 2-9 years in good health.

The chain carries TRBV29-1 and TRBJ2-7; 8 bases align to TRBD1. Germline CDR1 reads SQVTM; CDR2 reads ANQGSEA. With V trimmed by 4 bases and J by 4 bases, 6 bases remained unmatched. The CDR3 consists of 13 residues. CDR3 bases: TGCAGCGTTGTGGGGACAGGTACTTACGAGCAGTACTTC. Residues: CSVVGTGTYEQYF.

The chain joins TRBV7-2 to TRBJ2-2; D not certain. V lost 2 bases to trimming and J lost 4 bases, with 8 bases between them. The CDR3 length is 14 residues. The germline CDR1 and CDR2 sequences are SGHTA and FQGNSA. The CDR3 loop is CASSLRQPTGELFF. DNA of the CDR3: TGTGCCAGCAGCTTACGGCAGCCCACCGGGGAGCTGTTTTTT.

The chain recombines TRBV27 with TRBJ2-3; the D gene is possibly TRBD2 (5 bases). Trimming removed 4 bases at V and 4 bases at J, with 12 bases between. Germline CDR1 reads MNHEY; CDR2 reads SMNVEV (reference sequence). This CDR3 has 14 amino acids. In nucleotides, the CDR3 is TGTGCCAGCAGTTGGGCGGGCACAGCAGATACGCAGTATTTT. Its translation: CASSWAGTADTQYF.

This rearrangement joins TRBV6-6 to TRBJ2-7; 9 bases line up with TRBD2. The CDR3 consists of 16 residues. Trimming cost V 2 bases and J 3 bases; bases outside gene matches: 8. Germline V gene sequence: CDR1 MNHNY, CDR2 SVGAGI (reference sequence). The CDR3 DNA reads TGTGCCAGCAGTTACCCTACTAGCGGGCACCTCTACGAGCAGTACTTC. Translated: CASSYPTSGHLYEQYF.

The J gene is TRBJ2-5, the V gene TRBV3-1, with D uncertain. The end of the DNA aligns better with TRBJ2-7, so the J call may be wrong. Germline CDR1 LGHDT, CDR2 YNNKEL (reference sequence). The CDR3 runs to 14 residues. Here the CDR3 reads CASSQEGFPYEQYF. CDR3 nucleotide sequence: TGTGCCAGCAGCCAAGAAGGATTCCCCTACGAGCAGTACTTC.

This rearrangement joins TRBV6-5 to TRBJ1-5; tentative D call: TRBD1 (6 bases). Deletions cut 2 bases from V and 7 bases from J, with 9 bases between. The CDR3 extends over 13 amino acids. CDR1 MNHEY and CDR2 SVGAGI come from the germline V gene. CDR3 loop: CASSYGGFQPQHF. The CDR3 coding sequence is TGTGCCAGCAGTTACGGGGGCTTCCAGCCCCAGCATTTT.

The DNA for the CDR3 is TGTGCCACCAGTGCCTTTACGGGACAGGGCTACACCTTC. This sequence encodes CATSAFTGQGYTF. V gene TRBV24-1 combines with J gene TRBJ1-2; 7 nucleotides agree with TRBD1. This CDR3 is built from 13 residues. Germline assignment: CDR1 KGHDR and CDR2 SFDVKD. Losses at the gene ends were 5 bases for V and 8 bases for J; bases not matched to a gene: 7.

The chain carries TRBV29-1 and TRBJ2-7, with a possible D match to TRBD1 (6 bases). The CDR3 contains 13 residues. The germline V gene encodes CDR1 SQVTM and CDR2 ANQGSEA. The V end lost 0 bases, the J end lost 8 bases, and 14 bases lay between the germline ends. CDR3 nucleotide sequence: TGCAGCGTTGAAGATCTAAGGGGGACGAAGCAGTACTTC. Its protein is CSVEDLRGTKQYF.

This chain connects TRBV4-3 to TRBJ2-3, with D perhaps given as TRBD1 or TRBD2 (6 bases each). The end of the DNA aligns better with TRBJ2-1, so the J call may be wrong. Germline assignment: CDR1 LGHNA and CDR2 YSLEER. The CDR3 sequence is 15 residues long. The CDR3 sequence: CASSQDRAGEDEQFF. The CDR3 region has the DNA TGCGCCAGCAGCCAAGATCGGGCAGGGGAGGATGAGCAGTTCTTC.

The rearrangement links TRBV27 to TRBJ2-5; D is unclear. The CDR3 has 14 residues. The germline V gene has CDR1 MNHEY and CDR2 SMNVEV (reference sequence). V dropped 1 base and J dropped 0 bases, with 6 bases sitting between them. This chain's CDR3 is CASSLLLDQETQYF. CDR3 bases: TGTGCCAGCAGTTTATTGCTAGACCAAGAGACCCAGTACTTC.

This clonotype was seen a handful of times. The J gene is TRBJ2-7, the V gene TRBV4-3; 11 positions agree with TRBD2. Germline V gene lookup returns CDR1 LGHNA and CDR2 YSLEER. J was trimmed by 4 bases and V by 3 bases; bases with no gene match: 2. The CDR3 consists of 14 residues. The CDR3 nucleotides read TGCGCCAGCAGCCAGGCTAGCGGGGGGTACGAGCAGTACTTC. It codes for CASSQASGGYEQYF.

Only a few counts were recorded for this clonotype. This chain joins TRBV4-1 and TRBJ2-1; a possible D gene is TRBD2 (5 bases). Germline lookup yields CDR1 MGHRA and CDR2 YSYEKL. This CDR3 has 11 residues. With 3 bases removed from V and 14 bases from J, the gap between germline ends came to 11 bases. The chain's CDR3 is CASSHGGSKFF. CDR3 DNA sequence: TGCGCCAGCAGCCACGGAGGCAGTAAGTTCTTC.

In the case of this clonotype: Compared with germline, one end of the junction differs, possibly owing to a read error. The chain employs TRBV11-3 and TRBJ1-1; the match to TRBD1 covers 8 bases. The CDR3 length is 18 residues. CDR1 SGHNT and CDR2 YENEEA come from the germline V gene. CDR3 residues: CASGLDSSRGQGDTEAFF. The CDR3 bases are TGTGCCAGCGGCTTAGACAGCTCCAGGGGGCAGGGGGACACTGAAGCTTTCTTT.

In this sample, this clonotype turned up a few times. V gene TRBV27 combines with J gene TRBJ1-5; D call uncertain. The germline V gene has CDR1 MNHEY and CDR2 SMNVEV (reference sequence). V dropped 5 bases and J dropped 6 bases, with 14 bases sitting between them. The CDR3 spans 14 residues. The CDR3 spells CASSLGGRAQPQHF. The CDR3 DNA reads as TGTGCCAGCAGTCTAGGAGGTCGGGCTCAGCCCCAGCATTTT.

This chain joins TRBV5-6 and TRBJ2-5; D is ambiguous. V lost 4 bases and J lost 1, with 17 bases in between. CDR1 and CDR2 from the germline V gene are SGHDT and YYEEEE. The CDR3 is made up of 16 amino acids. The CDR3 reads CASSGTIGILQETQYF. Here the CDR3 DNA reads TGTGCCAGCAGCGGAACGATAGGGATACTCCAAGAGACCCAGTACTTC.

The V and J genes are TRBV5-6 and TRBJ2-1; TRBD2 matches at 8 bases. J lost 4 bases, V lost 2 bases, and 5 bases had no gene match. The CDR3 spans 15 residues. Germline CDR1 reads SGHDT; CDR2 reads YYEEEE. The CDR3 bases are TGTGCCAGCAGCTTCCCGGGGGGGCTTTACAATGAGCAGTTCTTC. It specifies CASSFPGGLYNEQFF.